Below are 21 T cell receptor beta chains sequenced from a single sample in a study of human T cells and chemical hapten exposure. Specified time point: pre-sensitization, week 0. Treatment meaning: therapeutic diphenylcyclopropenone sensitization with weekly scalp DPC. TCRdb redid the calling of the RACE reads with MiXCR, one entry per CDR3 protein. The data contain around 380,000 distinct CDR3 sequences, around 5% of them singletons. Sequencing was performed on whole blood, taken in connection with sensitization to the hapten diphenylcyclopropenone (DPC). All receptors derive from a young woman with alopecia areata. Some clones in this sample may be carry-over from other donors' samples.

This chain links TRBV7-3 with TRBJ2-1, with 9 bases identical to TRBD1. The trim removed 4 bases at V and 10 bases at J, leaving 14 bases unmatched. The germline V gene has CDR1 SGHTA and CDR2 FQGTGA. The CDR3 covers 16 residues. CDR3 amino acids: CASSSPGQGVLGEQFF. The CDR3 coding sequence is TGTGCCAGCAGCTCTCCGGGACAGGGTGTTTTGGGAGAGCAGTTCTTC.

The chain recombines TRBV25-1 with TRBJ1-6; D might be TRBD1 (6 bases). CDR1 is MGHDK, CDR2 SYGVNS, per germline. Trimming left V 1 base short and J 10 bases short, with 11 bases between. CDR3 length: 14 amino acids. CDR3 amino acids: CASSELGGASPLHF. In DNA form, the CDR3 reads TGTGCCAGCAGTGAATTGGGGGGCGCGTCACCCCTCCACTTT.

This clonotype was found a few times. The chain links TRBV28 to TRBJ1-5; D uncertain. The germline V and J ends were trimmed by 3 bases and 0 bases, with 15 bases remaining between them. Germline V gene lookup returns CDR1 MDHEN and CDR2 SYDVKM. The CDR3 spans 17 residues. The CDR3 protein is CASSLRASLYSNQPQHF. CDR3 sequence (DNA): TGTGCCAGCAGTTTGAGGGCCAGCCTATATAGCAATCAGCCCCAGCATTTT.

The V and J genes are TRBV10-3 and TRBJ2-4, with 8 nucleotides matching TRBD2. V lost 2 bases to trimming and J lost 0 bases; unmatched junction nucleotides: 6. Germline-derived CDR1 and CDR2 are ENHRY and SYGVKD. The CDR3 loop spans 17 amino acids. This CDR3 reads CAISEVLAVIAKNIQYF. The CDR3 DNA is TGTGCCATCAGTGAGGTACTAGCGGTAATAGCCAAAAACATTCAGTACTTC.

In this sample, this clonotype turned up many times. The chain uses TRBV28 and TRBJ2-1; 9 bases align to TRBD2. The CDR3 consists of 17 residues. Germline CDR1 MDHEN, CDR2 SYDVKM. With V trimmed by 1 base and J by 5 bases, 9 bases remained unmatched. The CDR3 loop is CASSLSIAGVFHNEQFF. DNA of the CDR3: TGTGCCAGCAGTTTATCTATAGCGGGGGTTTTCCACAATGAGCAGTTCTTC.

This clonotype has at least ten counts. This chain uses TRBV10-3 with TRBJ1-6; TRBD1 is a possible D gene (5 bases). Germline V gives CDR1 ENHRY, CDR2 SYGVKD. The V end was cut by 10 bases, the J end by 12 bases, with 19 bases between. The CDR3 has 13 amino acids. CDR3 sequence (DNA): TGTGCCACCAGACAGATCTTAGGAGGACCCCTCCACTTT. Translated, it gives CATRQILGGPLHF.

This clonotype was counted at least ten times. The chain recombines TRBV24-1 with TRBJ2-1; 12 nucleotides agree with TRBD2. CDR3 length: 16 amino acids. Per germline, CDR1 KGHDR and CDR2 SFDVKD. J was trimmed by 8 bases and V by 4 bases; bases with no gene match: 8. The CDR3 sequence: CATSDPLAGGGDEQFF. In DNA form, the CDR3 reads TGTGCCACCAGTGACCCCCTAGCGGGGGGGGGCGATGAGCAGTTCTTC.

This clonotype was detected many times. The V gene is TRBV28, the J gene TRBJ2-7; the D call may be TRBD1 or TRBD2 (6 bases each). Per germline, CDR1 MDHEN and CDR2 SYDVKM. Trimming left V 3 bases short and J 2 bases short, with 14 bases between. This CDR3 spans 15 amino acids. CDR3 in DNA: TGTGCCAGCAGTTTGGTGGGGGGCAGGGCCTACGAGCAGTACTTC. Protein product: CASSLVGGRAYEQYF.

About this clonotype: Given a much more abundant clone one base away, this may be a read error. The genes are TRBV6-5 and TRBJ1-1; weak D call: TRBD1 (5 bases). V lost 2 bases and J lost 3, with 22 bases in between. Germline V CDR1 and CDR2: MNHEY, SVGAGI. This CDR3 contains 18 residues. CDR3 sequence reads: CASSYERELGGKYTEAFF. The DNA of the CDR3 is TGTGCCAGCAGTTACGAGAGGGAACTGGGGGGGAAGTACACTGAAGCTTTCTTT.

The chain has TRBV3-1 and TRBJ2-7; D uncertain. The CDR3 is 15 residues long. Germline CDR1 is LGHDT and CDR2 is YNNKEL (reference sequence). Deletions cut 0 bases from V and 3 bases from J, with 12 bases between. CDR3 sequence (DNA): TGTGCCAGCAGCCAAGATGGCGCTAGTCTCTACGAGCAGTACTTC. As protein: CASSQDGASLYEQYF.

At least ten counts were recorded for this clonotype. The J gene is TRBJ1-3, the V gene TRBV29-1; the D is unclear. CDR1 is SQVTM and CDR2 is ANQGSEA in the germline V gene. The CDR3 consists of 13 residues. V lost 6 bases and J 3 bases, leaving 12 bases between the germline ends. CDR3 nucleotide sequence: TGCAGCGTGATACTGACGGATGGAAACACCATATATTTT. Translated: CSVILTDGNTIYF.

The V gene is TRBV7-2, the J gene TRBJ2-3, with 9 nucleotides matching TRBD2. J gave up 2 bases and V 3 bases, and 6 bases lay outside the gene matches. Germline V gene data show CDR1 as SGHTA and CDR2 as FQGNSA. This CDR3 is 16 amino acids long. Written as DNA, the CDR3 is TGTGCCAGCAGCTTCGAGCGGGGGGCGGCCACAGATACGCAGTATTTT. Translating it yields CASSFERGAATDTQYF.

The chain links TRBV7-2 to TRBJ2-2, with TRBD2 matching 11 bases. The J segment lost 5 bases and the V segment lost 5 bases, leaving 7 bases of the junction unmatched. Germline lookup yields CDR1 SGHTA and CDR2 FQGNSA. CDR3 length equals 16 residues. Written as DNA, the CDR3 is TGTGCCAGCAGCACCCCTAGCGGGGGGATGACCGGGGAGCTGTTTTTT. Translated: CASSTPSGGMTGELFF.

In its sample, this clonotype was seen many times. The chain combines TRBV7-9 with TRBJ2-6, with 9 bases identical to TRBD1. Unmatched junction bases numbered 8, after V lost 5 bases and J lost 3 bases. Germline CDR1 and CDR2: SEHNR and FQNEAQ (reference sequence). The CDR3 is 17 residues long. CDR3 loop: CASSGGTGLGGANVLTF. CDR3 DNA sequence: TGTGCCAGCAGCGGAGGGACAGGGTTAGGTGGGGCCAACGTCCTGACTTTC.

Many counts were recorded for this clonotype. The chain recombines TRBV5-6 with TRBJ2-1; TRBD2 agrees at 14 bases. Trimming cost V 4 bases and J 8 bases; bases outside gene matches: 5. Per germline, CDR1 SGHDT and CDR2 YYEEEE. This CDR3 region has 15 residues. This CDR3 reads CASSLGLAGVDEQFF. The CDR3 region has the DNA TGTGCCAGCAGCCTGGGACTAGCGGGGGTGGATGAGCAGTTCTTC.

As for this clonotype: A read error may account for a junction end that differs from germline. The rearrangement uses TRBV27 and TRBJ1-1; 7 bases agree with TRBD1. Germline CDR1 and CDR2: MNHEY and SMNVEV (reference sequence). This CDR3 contains 13 residues. The CDR3 reads CASSGGMNPEAFF. The CDR3 bases are TGTGCCAGCTCAGGGGGAATGAACCCTGAAGCTTTCTTT.

This clonotype has a handful of counts. DNA for the CDR3: TGTGCCAGCATCGGGGGACTAAACACTGAAGCTTTCTTT. The encoded protein is CASIGGLNTEAFF. The chain recombines TRBV6-1 with TRBJ1-1, with TRBD1 as a possible D gene (5 bases). Germline V gene sequence: CDR1 MNHNS, CDR2 SASEGT. This CDR3 region has 13 residues. Trimming shortened V by 7 bases and J by 2 bases, and 11 bases separated the two germline ends.

This clonotype occurred a few times. This chain links TRBV7-2 with TRBJ1-3; the match to TRBD1 covers 8 bases. The CDR3 has 16 amino acids. Germline loops: CDR1 SGHTA, CDR2 FQGNSA. Unmatched junction bases numbered 3, after V lost 1 base and J lost 1 base. CDR3 DNA: TGTGCCAGCAGCTTAGACGGGACAGGATCTGGAAACACCATATATTTT. Translated, it gives CASSLDGTGSGNTIYF.

This clonotype has only a few counts. The rearrangement joins TRBV4-2 to TRBJ1-5; D is unresolved. The V end was cut by 0 bases, the J end by 3 bases, with 12 bases between. CDR1 is LGHNA, CDR2 YNFKEQ, per germline. The CDR3 sequence is 16 residues long. This CDR3 reads CASSQDSGQVNQPQHF. As DNA, the CDR3 is TGTGCCAGCAGCCAAGACAGCGGGCAGGTCAATCAGCCCCAGCATTTT.

This clonotype was recorded at least ten times. The V gene is TRBV6-2 or TRBV6-3, the J gene TRBJ2-7; a possible D gene is TRBD2 (6 bases). CDR1 and CDR2 from the germline V gene are MNHEY and SVGEGT. The CDR3 sequence is 12 residues long. Trimming took off 7 bases at V and 9 bases at J, with 16 bases between the two ends. The CDR3 loop reads CASTGGGSVQYF. The CDR3 nucleotides read TGTGCCAGCACCGGGGGAGGATCCGTGCAGTACTTC.

This clonotype came up a few times. The rearrangement joins TRBV6-1 to TRBJ2-1, with no clear D. CDR3 length equals 15 residues. The V end was cut by 1 base, the J end by 0 bases, with 7 bases between. Germline-derived CDR1 and CDR2 are MNHNS and SASEGT. The CDR3 sequence: CASSEGLSSYNEQFF. The CDR3 DNA reads as TGTGCCAGCAGTGAAGGGCTGAGCTCCTACAATGAGCAGTTCTTC.